Shown below are 27 T cell receptor beta chains from a single sample sequenced in a study of blood T cells in healthy people across ages. A second roughly 6 to 12 cycle PCR used barcoded and J-beta primers. One entry per CDR3 protein results from TCRdb running MiXCR on the 5' RACE reads. This table holds 1.4 million to 1.5 million distinct CDR3 sequences, approximately 40% found once. Sequenced: blood. All receptors derive from a woman aged 18-29 years in good health.

The V and J genes are TRBV5-1 and TRBJ1-2, with a possible D match to TRBD1 (5 bases). Germline V lookup: CDR1 SGHRS, CDR2 YFSETQ. Trimming shortened V by 4 bases and J by 5 bases, and 24 bases separated the two germline ends. This CDR3 has 17 residues. CDR3 sequence (DNA): TGCGCCAGCAGCCGGAATGGACAACCAGCGTCCTTGTATGGCTACACCTTC. Amino acids: CASSRNGQPASLYGYTF.

This clonotype was observed a few times. The rearrangement joins TRBV4-1 to TRBJ2-1; D uncertain. CDR1 and CDR2 (germline): MGHRA, YSYEKL. V lost 4 bases and J 6 bases, leaving 19 bases between the germline ends. The CDR3 is 16 residues long. CDR3 in amino acids: CASSPDDARTFNEQFF. The DNA of the CDR3 is TGCGCCAGCAGCCCTGACGACGCGAGAACATTCAATGAGCAGTTCTTC.

V usage is TRBV3-1 and J usage is TRBJ1-2; TRBD1 matches 7 bases. V was clipped by 5 bases and J by 1 base; unmatched bases: 4. Germline-derived CDR1 and CDR2 are LGHDT and YNNKEL (reference sequence). The CDR3 has 14 amino acids. CDR3: CASSTQGYNYGYTF. The CDR3 DNA reads as TGTGCCAGCAGCACACAGGGGTATAACTATGGCTACACCTTC.

V is TRBV20-1 and J is TRBJ2-3, with 8 bases matching TRBD2. Germline-derived CDR1 and CDR2 are DFQATT and SNEGSKA (reference sequence). V shed 6 bases, J shed 0 bases, and the junction held 11 bases outside the gene matches. The CDR3 totals 16 residues. The CDR3 coding sequence is TGCAGTGCCCCAGAGGTGGCTAGCGGGAGCACAGATACGCAGTATTTT. Its translation is CSAPEVASGSTDTQYF.

This rearrangement joins TRBV9 to TRBJ2-5; the D gene is possibly TRBD1 (5 bases). This CDR3 spans 14 amino acids. Germline CDR1 SGDLS, CDR2 YYNGEE. V dropped 2 bases and J dropped 1 base, with 9 bases sitting between them. The CDR3 loop reads CASSVGRGQETQYF. CDR3 in DNA: TGTGCCAGCAGCGTGGGAAGGGGCCAAGAGACCCAGTACTTC.

This clonotype turned up a few times. The V call is TRBV6-5, the J call TRBJ2-3; 12 bases match TRBD2. The CDR3 has 16 amino acids. V dropped 6 bases and J dropped 5; count of bases not matched to a gene: 9. Germline CDR1 is MNHEY and CDR2 is SVGAGI. The CDR3 protein is CASRSYLAGGKDTQYF. CDR3 in DNA: TGTGCCAGCAGATCGTACCTAGCGGGGGGGAAAGATACGCAGTATTTT.

The chain links TRBV27 to TRBJ1-2, with TRBD1 identical over 11 bases. Germline-derived CDR1 and CDR2 are MNHEY and SMNVEV (reference sequence). The CDR3 totals 14 residues. After removal of 5 bases from V and 6 bases from J, the junction contained 5 bases not matched to a gene. The CDR3 bases are TGTGCCAGCAGTCACGGACAGGGGGCTAATGGCTACACCTTC. This encodes CASSHGQGANGYTF.

The V call is TRBV7-2, the J call TRBJ2-3, with 10 bases aligning to TRBD2. This CDR3 region has 13 residues. Germline V CDR1 and CDR2: SGHTA, FQGNSA. The junction had 2 bases not matched to a gene; V was cut back by 6 bases and J by 5 bases. The CDR3 is CASRLAGRDTQYF. As DNA, the CDR3 is TGTGCCAGCAGACTAGCGGGGAGAGATACGCAGTATTTT.

This clonotype was seen at least ten times. The chain employs TRBV28 and TRBJ2-3; no definite D call. The CDR3 contains 15 residues. Between the trimmed V and J ends, which lost 5 bases and 3 bases, there was a span of 15 bases. Germline V gives CDR1 MDHEN, CDR2 SYDVKM. The CDR3 region is CASSPGGGLTDTQYF. The CDR3 DNA sequence: TGTGCCAGCAGTCCCGGCGGTGGGCTTACAGATACGCAGTATTTT.

The rearrangement uses TRBV5-1 and TRBJ2-1, with 7 bases that match TRBD2. The trim removed 3 bases at V and 3 bases at J, leaving 6 bases unmatched. CDR1 and CDR2 from the germline V gene are SGHRS and YFSETQ. This CDR3 spans 15 amino acids. CDR3 loop: CASSWGGRSYNEQFF. CDR3 in DNA: TGCGCCAGCAGCTGGGGGGGGAGGAGCTACAATGAGCAGTTCTTC.

This chain joins TRBV7-6 and TRBJ1-2, with 7 bases identical to TRBD1. The germline V gene encodes CDR1 SGHVS and CDR2 FNYEAQ. There are 14 residues in the CDR3. The ends lost 3 bases at V and 8 bases at J; junction bases unmatched: 9. The DNA of the CDR3 is TGTGCCAGCAGCTTTAATGCAGGGGGAAGGGGCTACACCTTC. As protein: CASSFNAGGRGYTF.

The table lists this clonotype with a count of one. The V gene is TRBV5-4, the J gene TRBJ1-4; TRBD1 is a possible D gene (6 bases). Looked up from germline, CDR1 is SGHNT and CDR2 is YYREEE (reference sequence). The CDR3 totals 15 residues. Between the trimmed V and J ends, which lost 1 base and 5 bases, there was a span of 12 bases. Here the CDR3 DNA reads TGTGCCAGCAGCTTGCGTACAGGGCAGAATGAAAAACTGTTTTTT. Translating it yields CASSLRTGQNEKLFF.

This chain links TRBV6-1 with TRBJ2-3; 7 nucleotides match TRBD2. V lost 7 bases to trimming and J lost 3 bases; unmatched junction nucleotides: 7. Germline V CDR1 and CDR2: MNHNS, SASEGT. The CDR3 covers 14 residues. The CDR3 DNA is TGTGCCAGCACGAGGGAGGGCCCGACAGATACGCAGTATTTT. As protein: CASTREGPTDTQYF.

This clonotype was detected a few times. V is TRBV12-3 or TRBV12-4 and J is TRBJ2-3; TRBD2 matches 9 bases. The CDR3 extends over 14 amino acids. V lost 5 bases and J lost 4; bases outside the gene matches: 4. The CDR3 loop is CASSTGLASDTQYF. CDR3 DNA: TGTGCCAGCAGTACGGGACTAGCTTCAGATACGCAGTATTTT.

CDR3 residues: CASSLTGRLKHTDTQYF. CDR3 coding DNA: TGTGCCAGCAGCTTAACTGGGAGACTAAAACACACAGATACGCAGTATTTT. This chain joins TRBV11-2 and TRBJ2-3; D might be TRBD2 (5 bases). The CDR3 runs 17 residues. Germline CDR1 reads SGHAT; CDR2 reads FQNNGV. V was cut by 2 bases and J by 2 bases, with 17 bases left in between.

V usage is TRBV7-3 and J usage is TRBJ2-3, with D perhaps matching TRBD2 (6 bases). The germline CDR1 and CDR2 sequences are SGHTA and FQGTGA. The CDR3 consists of 18 residues. V lost 1 base and J 4 bases, leaving 21 bases between the germline ends. CDR3 region: CASSLMVGGLPGADTQYF. CDR3 sequence (DNA): TGTGCCAGCAGCTTAATGGTTGGCGGACTTCCGGGGGCAGATACGCAGTATTTT.

This clonotype was seen a few times. This sequence joins TRBV7-8 and TRBJ1-4; 7 bases match TRBD1. There are 15 residues in the CDR3. Germline lookup yields CDR1 SGHVS and CDR2 FQNEAQ. With V trimmed by 3 bases and J by 8 bases, 9 bases remained unmatched. The CDR3 nucleotides are TGTGCCAGCAGCTTGGAACGGGACAGTAGAGAAAAACTGTTTTTT. This gives the protein CASSLERDSREKLFF.

CDR3 nucleotides: TGCAGCGTTGATGGACAGGGCGCCTCTGGGGCCAACGTCCTGACTTTC. Its translation: CSVDGQGASGANVLTF. V gene TRBV29-1 combines with J gene TRBJ2-6, with 8 positions matching TRBD1. The J segment lost 0 bases and the V segment lost 3 bases, leaving 4 bases of the junction unmatched. CDR1 is SQVTM, CDR2 ANQGSEA, per germline. The CDR3 loop spans 16 amino acids. Based on the CDR3 plus reference TRBV29-1 and TRBJ2-6, the full variable domain is SAVISQKPSRDICQRGTSLTIQCQVDSQVTMMFWYRQQPGQSLTLIATANQGSEATYESGFVIDKFPISRPNLTFSTLTVSNMSPEDSSIYLCSVDGQGASGANVLTFGAGSRLTVL.

This clonotype turned up a few times. V usage is TRBV20-1 and J usage is TRBJ1-1, with D perhaps matching TRBD1 (6 bases). Germline lookup yields CDR1 DFQATT and CDR2 SNEGSKA (reference sequence). With 3 bases removed from V and 1 base from J, the gap between germline ends came to 12 bases. The CDR3 consists of 14 residues. The CDR3 loop is CSASGGPKNTEAFF. The CDR3 DNA follows: TGCAGTGCTAGTGGGGGGCCTAAGAACACTGAAGCTTTCTTT.

In regard to this clonotype: One junction end does not reproduce the germline sequence, and a read error may be involved. CDR3 bases: TGTGCCAGCAGTCCCTCCCTGGCCGGGACCGGGGAGCAGTTTTTT. Protein product: CASSPSLAGTGEQFF. The V and J genes are TRBV28 and TRBJ2-2; D is tentatively TRBD1 or TRBD2 (5 bases each). This CDR3 has 15 amino acids. Germline-derived CDR1 and CDR2 are MDHEN and SYDVKM.

As to this clonotype: This likely came from a read error, as a far larger clone is one base away. This chain links TRBV3-1 with TRBJ1-2, with D perhaps matching TRBD1 (6 bases). The germline V gene has CDR1 LGHDT and CDR2 YNNKEL (reference sequence). The length of the CDR3 is 12 residues. CDR3 protein: CACSPGDYGYTF. The CDR3 DNA is TGTGCCTGCAGCCCAGGGGACTATGGCTACACCTTC.

CDR3: CASSNRGSADTQYF. CDR3 sequence (DNA): TGTGCCAGCAGCAACAGGGGGTCGGCAGATACGCAGTATTTT. V gene TRBV28 combines with J gene TRBJ2-3; 8 bases agree with TRBD1. The CDR3 length is 14 residues. J gave up 4 bases and V 6 bases, and 6 bases lay outside the gene matches. Germline CDR1 MDHEN, CDR2 SYDVKM.

The count of this clonotype is one. This chain connects TRBV25-1 to TRBJ1-6, with D possibly being TRBD1 (5 bases). CDR1 is MGHDK and CDR2 is SYGVNS in the germline V gene. This CDR3 comprises 14 residues. V dropped 2 bases and J dropped 7 bases, with 9 bases sitting between them. Here the CDR3 reads CASSEPGINSPLHF. The CDR3, as DNA: TGTGCCAGCAGTGAACCAGGGATCAATTCACCCCTCCACTTT.

The chain links TRBV20-1 to TRBJ2-4, with D unresolved. CDR1 DFQATT and CDR2 SNEGSKA come from the germline V gene (reference sequence). V was shortened by 6 bases and J by 0 bases, with 15 bases between the two germline ends. CDR3 length: 15 amino acids. DNA of the CDR3: TGCAGTGCCCGGGTTGAAGTCCTAGCCAAAAACATTCAGTACTTC. This encodes CSARVEVLAKNIQYF.

CDR3 coding DNA: TGTGCCAGCAGCCAAGCGGCGGGGGGGGCTTTCTTT. Amino acids: CASSQAAGGAFF. V gene TRBV14 combines with J gene TRBJ1-1; D might be TRBD1 (5 bases). The V gene's germline CDR1 is SGHDN and CDR2 FVKESK. V was shortened by 1 base and J by 11 bases, with 11 bases between the two germline ends. The CDR3 contains 12 residues.

This clonotype has just a few counts. The chain has TRBV29-1 and TRBJ2-7, with a weak D call TRBD2 (5 bases). The germline gives CDR1 SQVTM, CDR2 ANQGSEA. V lost 4 bases and J 1 base, leaving 11 bases between the germline ends. The CDR3 spans 13 residues. The CDR3 protein is CSVARGESYEQYF. The CDR3 coding sequence is TGCAGCGTTGCCCGGGGAGAATCCTACGAGCAGTACTTC.

This clonotype appeared a few times. J is TRBJ2-3 and V is TRBV5-1; D is uncertain. The germline CDR1 and CDR2 sequences are SGHRS and YFSETQ. The V gene lost 7 bases and the J gene lost 4 bases, with 7 bases spanning the gap. The CDR3 length is 11 residues. CDR3 in amino acids: CASFDPDTQYF. Written as DNA, the CDR3 is TGCGCCAGCTTCGATCCAGATACGCAGTATTTT.